The 22 T cell receptor beta chains reported below all come from one sample, sequenced in a study of cytomegalovirus exposure and HLA in healthy donors. The PCR had 60 Vbeta and 13 Jbeta primers. Profiling relied on immunoSEQ multiplex PCR, and the TCRdb table lists in-frame clones only, not all of them. The profile shows some 120,000 clones, less than 75% of them singletons. Input material: PBMCs. These receptors all come from a woman in her 40s in good health and CMV-seropositive.

The V and J genes are TRBV7-2 and TRBJ1-6; D is unresolved. Per germline, CDR1 SGHTA and CDR2 FQGNSA. This CDR3 region has 14 residues. The germline V and J ends were trimmed by 2 bases and 7 bases, with 9 bases remaining between them. CDR3 amino acids: CASSLKPPNSPLHF. CDR3 DNA: TGTGCCAGCAGCTTAAAGCCGCCAAATTCACCCCTCCACTTT.

This clone appeared a single time. V usage is TRBV18 and J usage is TRBJ2-1; TRBD2 matches 9 bases. Germline values: CDR1 KGHSH, CDR2 LQKENI. The CDR3 has 15 residues. Trimming cost V 3 bases and J 4 bases; bases outside gene matches: 4. The CDR3 spells CASSPTLAGYNEQFF. CDR3 DNA sequence: TGTGCCAGCTCACCGACGCTAGCGGGGTACAATGAGCAGTTCTTC.

The chain has TRBV7-2 and TRBJ2-7; 7 nucleotides match TRBD2. The length of the CDR3 is 13 residues. CDR1 SGHTA and CDR2 FQGNSA come from the germline V gene. Losses at the gene ends were 3 bases for V and 6 bases for J; bases not matched to a gene: 5. The CDR3 sequence is CASSFRLAGEQYF. The DNA of the CDR3 is TGTGCCAGCAGCTTCAGACTAGCCGGCGAGCAGTACTTC. Complete variable domain (other parts from reference TRBV7-2 and TRBJ2-7): GAGVSQSPSNKVTEKGKDVELRCDPISGHTALYWYRQSLGQGLEFLIYFQGNSAPDKSGLPSDRFSAERTGGSVSTLTIQRTQQEDSAVYLCASSFRLAGEQYFGPGTRLTVT.

The chain has TRBV29-1 and TRBJ2-5; D gene unclear. The V end lost 2 bases, the J end lost 5 bases, and 9 bases lay between the germline ends. Germline-derived CDR1 and CDR2 are SQVTM and ANQGSEA. This CDR3 is built from 12 residues. The CDR3 here is CSVEHLQETQYF. The CDR3 region has the DNA TGCAGCGTTGAACATCTCCAGGAGACCCAGTACTTC. Using reference TRBV29-1 and TRBJ2-5 for the parts outside the CDR3, the full variable domain is SAVISQKPSRDICQRGTSLTIQCQVDSQVTMMFWYRQQPGQSLTLIATANQGSEATYESGFVIDKFPISRPNLTFSTLTVSNMSPEDSSIYLCSVEHLQETQYFGPGTRLLVL.

This rearrangement joins TRBV28 to TRBJ2-4, with 16 bases matching TRBD2. V dropped 3 bases and J dropped 0; count of bases not matched to a gene: 5. Germline V gene data show CDR1 as MDHEN and CDR2 as SYDVKM. The CDR3 is made up of 19 amino acids. CDR3 DNA sequence: TGTGCCAGCAGTTTTATGGGACTAGCGGGAGGGCTAGCCAAAAACATTCAGTACTTC. Translated: CASSFMGLAGGLAKNIQYF. Filled out from reference TRBV28 and TRBJ2-4, the complete variable domain reads DVKVTQSSRYLVKRTGEKVFLECVQDMDHENMFWYRQDPGLGLRLIYFSYDVKMKEKGDIPEGYSVSREKKERFSLILESASTNQTSMYLCASSFMGLAGGLAKNIQYFGAGTRLSVL.

Notes on this clone: Other DNA sequences in the same sample also yield this CDR3. CDR3 in amino acids: CASTGGLGGIPEAFF. The CDR3 nucleotides read TGTGCCAGCACGGGGGGCTTAGGCGGGATTCCTGAAGCTTTCTTT. The chain has TRBV5-5 and TRBJ1-1; D is perhaps TRBD1 (6 bases). CDR3 size: 15 residues. Trimming pared 6 bases from V and 6 bases from J, leaving 21 bases between. CDR1 and CDR2 (germline): SGHKS, YYEKEE (reference sequence).

This chain joins TRBV19 and TRBJ2-1; TRBD2 matches 8 bases. The germline V gene has CDR1 LNHDA and CDR2 SQIVND (reference sequence). Germline trimming cut 0 bases from V and 12 bases from J; bases unmatched to any gene: 7. The CDR3 is 14 residues long. The CDR3 coding sequence is TGTGCCAGTAGTATAGAACGGACTAGCTCATTGCAGTTCTTC. It codes for CASSIERTSSLQFF.

The table lists this clone with a few counts. The V gene is TRBV6-1, the J gene TRBJ1-2; 9 bases fit TRBD1. CDR1 MNHNS and CDR2 SASEGT come from the germline V gene. V lost 6 bases and J lost 6; bases outside the gene matches: 11. CDR3 length equals 15 residues. The CDR3 DNA reads TGTGCCAGCAGCCCACTCTCTGGGACAGGGAATGGCTACACCTTC. It codes for CASSPLSGTGNGYTF.

Only one count was recorded for this clone. This rearrangement joins TRBV2 to TRBJ2-1, with 14 bases lining up with TRBD2. There are 17 residues in the CDR3. V was pared by 4 bases and J by 9 bases, with 11 bases of the junction left unmatched. Germline V lookup: CDR1 SNHLY, CDR2 FYNNEI. The CDR3 reads CASSGVGLAGGVAEQFF. Here the CDR3 DNA reads TGTGCCAGCAGTGGAGTAGGACTAGCGGGGGGAGTCGCTGAGCAGTTCTTC. Using reference TRBV2 and TRBJ2-1 for the parts outside the CDR3, the full variable domain is EPEVTQTPSHQVTQMGQEVILRCVPISNHLYFYWYRQILGQKVEFLVSFYNNEISEKSEIFDDQFSVERPDGSNFTLKIRSTKLEDSAMYFCASSGVGLAGGVAEQFFGPGTRLTVL.

This clone was found once. The V call is TRBV5-8, the J call TRBJ1-1, with D unclear. V dropped 0 bases and J dropped 8 bases, with 5 bases sitting between them. This CDR3 spans 11 amino acids. Germline CDR1 is SGHTS and CDR2 is YDEGEE. The CDR3 sequence is CASSLGQEAFF. The CDR3 bases are TGTGCCAGCAGCTTGGGGCAGGAAGCTTTCTTT. The full variable domain, completed using reference TRBV5-8 and TRBJ1-1, is EAGVTQSPTHLIKTRGQQATLRCSPISGHTSVYWYQQALGLGLQFLLWYDEGEERNRGNFPPRFSGRQFPNYSSELNVNALELEDSALYLCASSLGQEAFFGQGTRLTVV.

The chain combines TRBV28 with TRBJ1-6; 11 nucleotides align to TRBD1. Unmatched junction bases numbered 10, after V lost 4 bases and J lost 14 bases. In germline, CDR1 is MDHEN, CDR2 SYDVKM. The CDR3 consists of 15 residues. The CDR3 bases are TGTGCCAGCAGTTCAGGGACAGGGGGGACGAGGGCCCTCCACTTT. Its translation: CASSSGTGGTRALHF.

This clone was observed a few times. The J gene is TRBJ2-1, the V gene TRBV30; 9 bases fit TRBD2. The trim removed 1 base at V and 4 bases at J, leaving 5 bases unmatched. CDR1 is GTSNPN, CDR2 SVGIG, per germline (reference sequence). The CDR3 has 15 amino acids. CDR3 sequence reads: CAWSGRGGLYNEQFF. The CDR3 bases are TGTGCCTGGAGTGGGCGGGGGGGCCTTTACAATGAGCAGTTCTTC.

This clone has a single count. The chain recombines TRBV5-4 with TRBJ2-5; 8 nucleotides agree with TRBD2. Gene TRBJ2-7 matches the end of the DNA better, so the J call may be wrong. Germline lookup yields CDR1 SGHNT and CDR2 YYREEE (reference sequence). CDR3 length equals 14 residues. The DNA of the CDR3 is TGTGCCAGCAGCTTAGGAGCGGGAGCGGGCGAGCAGTACTTC. It is translated as CASSLGAGAGEQYF.

The chain combines TRBV7-2 with TRBJ2-2, with TRBD1 matching 9 bases. V was pared by 2 bases and J by 7 bases, with 5 bases of the junction left unmatched. Looked up from germline, CDR1 is SGHTA and CDR2 is FQGNSA. CDR3 length equals 15 residues. CDR3 amino acids: CASSLRTGVLGELFF. CDR3 bases: TGTGCCAGCAGCTTAAGGACAGGGGTTCTCGGGGAGCTGTTTTTT. The full variable domain, in which reference TRBV7-2 and TRBJ2-2 provide the parts outside the CDR3, is GAGVSQSPSNKVTEKGKDVELRCDPISGHTALYWYRQSLGQGLEFLIYFQGNSAPDKSGLPSDRFSAERTGGSVSTLTIQRTQQEDSAVYLCASSLRTGVLGELFFGEGSRLTVL.

This clone was recorded once. This rearrangement joins TRBV7-6 to TRBJ2-2; D uncertain. V was pared by 1 base and J by 6 bases, with 12 bases between. The CDR3 sequence is 15 residues long. The V gene's germline CDR1 is SGHVS and CDR2 FNYEAQ. CDR3 bases: TGTGCCAGCAGCTTAGATCGCGGTCGGGCCGGGGAGCTGTTTTTT. It is translated as CASSLDRGRAGELFF.

This rearrangement joins TRBV7-9 to TRBJ2-3; TRBD2 matches 14 bases. There are 16 residues in the CDR3. In germline, CDR1 is SEHNR, CDR2 FQNEAQ (reference sequence). Germline trimming cut 5 bases from V and 2 bases from J; bases unmatched to any gene: 3. Here the CDR3 DNA reads TGTGCCAGCAGCAGGGGACTAGCGGGGGTCACAGATACGCAGTATTTT. Residues: CASSRGLAGVTDTQYF.

The rearrangement links TRBV4-1 to TRBJ2-2; 9 nucleotides align to TRBD2. The ends lost 1 base at V and 6 bases at J; junction bases unmatched: 3. Germline V gene sequence: CDR1 MGHRA, CDR2 YSYEKL. This CDR3 has 15 residues. In nucleotides, the CDR3 is TGCGCCAGCAGCCAAGTTGCGGGAGGGCCCGGGGAGCTGTTTTTT. It translates to CASSQVAGGPGELFF.

This clone appeared a few times. The chain has TRBV4-1 and TRBJ2-3; D unclear. Germline V gene data show CDR1 as MGHRA and CDR2 as YSYEKL. This CDR3 has 14 residues. V shed 1 base and J shed 8 bases, with 13 bases lying between them. The CDR3 DNA reads as TGCGCCAGCAGCCAAGGGTCGGTGCCCGTTACGCAGTATTTT. Its protein is CASSQGSVPVTQYF.

This clone appeared a few times. The genes are TRBV6-5 and TRBJ2-5; D not certain. The end of the DNA aligns better with TRBJ2-7, so the J call may be wrong. The germline V gene has CDR1 MNHEY and CDR2 SVGAGI. The CDR3 has 11 amino acids. The CDR3 region is CATLGAYEQYF. The DNA for the CDR3 is TGTGCCACCCTAGGAGCGTACGAGCAGTACTTC.

J is TRBJ1-1 and V is TRBV7-8; 8 bases match TRBD1. Germline CDR1 SGHVS, CDR2 FQNEAQ. V was clipped by 4 bases and J by 2 bases; unmatched bases: 6. This CDR3 has 15 residues. The CDR3, as DNA: TGTGCCAGCAGCTCGAGAACAGGGGGAAACACTGAAGCTTTCTTT. Its protein is CASSSRTGGNTEAFF.

This clone was counted once. This chain links TRBV19 with TRBJ1-2; 10 positions agree with TRBD1. This CDR3 is 14 amino acids long. The trim removed 6 bases at V and 8 bases at J, leaving 9 bases unmatched. Germline CDR1 is LNHDA and CDR2 is SQIVND (reference sequence). The CDR3 DNA follows: TGTGCCAGTAGGGAAGACAGGGGGCCTGGCGGCTACACCTTC. Protein: CASREDRGPGGYTF.

The chain combines TRBV28 with TRBJ1-6; no reliable D call. This CDR3 is 18 amino acids long. V lost 5 bases, J lost 7 bases, and 24 bases lay in between. CDR1 and CDR2 from the germline V gene are MDHEN and SYDVKM. DNA of the CDR3: TGTGCCAGCAGTCCACCCCTAAAGTTATGGGCCGCCAATTCACCCCTCCACTTT. Translating it yields CASSPPLKLWAANSPLHF.